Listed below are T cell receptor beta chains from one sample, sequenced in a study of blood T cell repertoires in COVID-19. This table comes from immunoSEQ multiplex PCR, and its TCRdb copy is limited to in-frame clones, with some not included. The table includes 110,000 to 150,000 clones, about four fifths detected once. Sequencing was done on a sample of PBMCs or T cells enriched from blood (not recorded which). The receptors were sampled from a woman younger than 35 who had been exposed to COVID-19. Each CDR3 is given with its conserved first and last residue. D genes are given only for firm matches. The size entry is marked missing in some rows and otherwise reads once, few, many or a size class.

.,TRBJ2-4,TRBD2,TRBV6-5,CASRLRLAGVGYF,TGTGCCAGCAGGCTAAGACTAGCGGGAGTCGGTTACTTC
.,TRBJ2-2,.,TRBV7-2,CASSSRQTNTGELFF,TGTGCCAGCAGCTCCCGACAGACGAACACCGGGGAGCTGTTTTTT
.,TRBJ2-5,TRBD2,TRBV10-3,CAIKASGTETQYF,TGTGCCATCAAGGCTAGCGGGACGGAGACCCAGTACTTC
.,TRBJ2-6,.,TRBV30,CAWSVRLSVGSSRFGANVLTF,TGTGCCTGGAGTGTACGTCTTTCGGTCGGGAGTTCACGCTTCGGGGCCAACGTCCTGACTTTC
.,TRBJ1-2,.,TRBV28,CASSLGGAIARGGYTF,TGTGCCAGCAGTTTAGGAGGCGCCATCGCCCGGGGGGGCTACACCTTC
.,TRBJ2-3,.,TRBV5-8,CASQGSIHTDTQYF,TGTGCCAGCCAGGGGAGTATACACACAGATACGCAGTATTTT
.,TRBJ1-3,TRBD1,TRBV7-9,CASSLTGSSGNTIYF,TGTGCCAGCAGCTTGACAGGGAGCTCTGGAAACACCATATATTTT
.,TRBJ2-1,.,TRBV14,CASSQDRGWSEQFF,TGTGCCAGCAGCCAAGATCGGGGGTGGAGTGAGCAGTTCTTC
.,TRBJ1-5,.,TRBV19,CASKGRGLNNQPQHF,TGTGCCAGTAAAGGTCGCGGACTTAACAATCAGCCCCAGCATTTT
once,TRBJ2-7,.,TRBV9,CASRGEGEWDYEQYF,TGTGCCAGCCGTGGGGAGGGGGAATGGGACTACGAGCAGTACTTC
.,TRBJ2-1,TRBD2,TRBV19,CASSIGGSGRGRSYNEQFF,TGTGCCAGTAGTATAGGGGGTAGCGGGAGAGGCAGGTCCTACAATGAGCAGTTCTTC
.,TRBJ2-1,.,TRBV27,CASSVSRGNEQFF,TGTGCCAGCAGTGTCTCCAGGGGTAATGAGCAGTTCTTC
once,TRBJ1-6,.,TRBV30,CAWSADLGNSPLHF,TGTGCCTGGAGTGCGGACTTAGGGAATTCACCCCTCCACTTT
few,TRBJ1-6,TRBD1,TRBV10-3,CAISEGLGGDSPLHF,TGTGCCATCAGTGAGGGATTAGGGGGCGATTCACCCCTCCACTTT
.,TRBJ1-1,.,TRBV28,CASTRWTPGSEAFF,TGTGCCAGCACTCGATGGACGCCGGGAAGTGAAGCTTTCTTT
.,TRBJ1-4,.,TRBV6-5,CASSMTVNEKLFF,TGTGCCAGCAGTATGACAGTAAATGAAAAACTGTTTTTT
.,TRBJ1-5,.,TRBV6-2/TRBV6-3,CASSYRGGNQPQHF,TGTGCCAGCAGTTACCGGGGAGGCAATCAGCCCCAGCATTTT
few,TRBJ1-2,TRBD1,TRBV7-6,CASSLRAPGQGVNYGYTF,TGTGCCAGCAGCTTAAGAGCCCCAGGACAGGGTGTTAACTATGGCTACACCTTC
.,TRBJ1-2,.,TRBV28,CASSLGQYRGYTF,TGTGCCAGCAGTCTCGGACAGTATAGAGGCTACACCTTC
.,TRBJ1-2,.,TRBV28,CASSAGDYGYTF,TGTGCCAGCAGTGCAGGGGACTATGGCTACACCTTC
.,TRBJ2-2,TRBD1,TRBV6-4,CASSERTGAGELFF,TGTGCCAGCAGTGAGAGGACAGGGGCCGGGGAGCTGTTTTTT
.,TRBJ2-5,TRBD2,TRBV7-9,CASSPTHPGTRKETQYF,TGTGCCAGCAGCCCCACCCATCCCGGGACTAGGAAAGAGACCCAGTACTTC
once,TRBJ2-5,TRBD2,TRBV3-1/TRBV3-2,CASSHGLAGRETQYF,TGTGCCAGCAGCCATGGACTAGCGGGGAGGGAGACCCAGTACTTC
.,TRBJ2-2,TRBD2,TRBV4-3,CASSQLAGANTGELFF,TGCGCCAGCAGCCAGTTAGCGGGAGCGAACACCGGGGAGCTGTTTTTT
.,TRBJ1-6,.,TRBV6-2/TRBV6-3,CASSYSGAGIYSPLHF,TGTGCCAGCAGTTACTCGGGGGCAGGGATTTACTCACCCCTCCACTTT
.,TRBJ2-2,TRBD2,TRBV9,CASGLAGLGGELFF,TGTGCTTCGGGTCTAGCGGGCCTGGGCGGGGAGCTGTTTTTT
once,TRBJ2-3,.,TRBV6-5,CASSSLPLRGTDTQYF,TGTGCCAGCAGTTCATTACCCCTCAGGGGCACAGATACGCAGTATTTT
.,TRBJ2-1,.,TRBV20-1,CSASSQPRVEQFF,TGCAGTGCTAGTAGTCAGCCGCGGGTTGAGCAGTTCTTC
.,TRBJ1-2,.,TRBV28,CASSFVGGYTF,TGTGCCAGCAGCTTCGTCGGGGGCTACACCTTC
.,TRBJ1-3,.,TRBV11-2,CASSLMGGGPSGNTIYF,TGTGCCAGCAGCTTAATGGGAGGGGGTCCTTCTGGAAACACCATATATTTT
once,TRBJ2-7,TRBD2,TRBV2,CASTGGGRAYEQYF,TGTGCCAGCACCGGCGGCGGGAGGGCCTACGAGCAGTACTTC
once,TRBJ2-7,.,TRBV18,CASSSPFTDTYEQYF,TGTGCCAGCTCATCCCCCTTTACGGACACCTACGAGCAGTACTTC
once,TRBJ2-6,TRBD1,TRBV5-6,CASSRDRGTGANVLTF,TGTGCCAGCAGCCGGGACAGGGGGACGGGGGCCAACGTCCTGACTTTC
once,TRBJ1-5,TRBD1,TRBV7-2,CASSLAGTDNQPQHF,TGTGCCAGCAGCTTAGCGGGGACAGACAATCAGCCCCAGCATTTT
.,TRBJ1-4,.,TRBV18,CASSHVATNEKLFF,TGTGCCAGCTCTCATGTTGCAACTAATGAAAAACTGTTTTTT
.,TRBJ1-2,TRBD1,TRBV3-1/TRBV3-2,CASSTGQGDPSYYGYTF,TGTGCCAGCAGCACGGGACAGGGTGACCCCTCCTACTATGGCTACACCTTC
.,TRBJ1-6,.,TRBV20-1,CSAEDNSPLHF,TGCAGTGCTGAGGATAATTCACCCCTCCACTTT
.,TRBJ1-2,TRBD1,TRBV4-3,CASSQTGAYGYTF,TGCGCCAGCAGCCAAACAGGGGCCTATGGCTACACCTTC
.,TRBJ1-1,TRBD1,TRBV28,CASSLWGTGSNTEAFF,TGTGCCAGCAGTTTATGGGGGACAGGGTCGAACACTGAAGCTTTCTTT
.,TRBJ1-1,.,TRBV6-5,CASKEGGWTEAFF,TGTGCCAGCAAGGAGGGAGGTTGGACTGAAGCTTTCTTT
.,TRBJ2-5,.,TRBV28,CASSLASTGQYF,TGTGCCAGCAGCCTTGCCTCGACAGGACAGTACTTC
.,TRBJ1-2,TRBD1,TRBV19,CAILGTGGYGYTF,TGTGCCATACTCGGGACAGGAGGCTATGGCTACACCTTC
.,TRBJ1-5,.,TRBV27,CASNPTGGNQPQHF,TGTGCCAGCAACCCGACAGGAGGTAATCAGCCCCAGCATTTT
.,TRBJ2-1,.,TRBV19,CASSISHGIAEYNEQFF,TGTGCCAGTAGTATATCCCACGGGATAGCGGAATACAATGAGCAGTTCTTC
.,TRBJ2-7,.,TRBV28,CASSLSSSYEQYF,TGTGCCAGCAGTTTATCTAGCAGCTACGAGCAGTACTTC
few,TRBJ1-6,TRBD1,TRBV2,CATAGTENSPLHF,TGTGCCACTGCCGGGACAGAGAATTCACCCCTCCACTTT
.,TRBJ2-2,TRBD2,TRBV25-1,CASSPGLAGNTGELFF,TGTGCCAGCTCACCGGGACTAGCGGGGAACACCGGGGAGCTGTTTTTT
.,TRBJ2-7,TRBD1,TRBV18,CASSPRDSSNEQYF,TGTGCCAGCTCACCTCGGGACAGCTCGAACGAGCAGTACTTC
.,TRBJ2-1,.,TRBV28,CASSLTGSYNEQFF,TGTGCCAGCAGCCTTACAGGCTCCTACAATGAGCAGTTCTTC
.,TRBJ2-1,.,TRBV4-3,CASSQDFSNEQFF,TGCGCCAGCAGCCAAGATTTTTCGAATGAGCAGTTCTTC
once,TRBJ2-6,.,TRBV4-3,CASSQDEGAGANVLTF,TGCGCCAGCAGCCAAGATGAAGGGGCTGGGGCCAACGTCCTGACTTTC
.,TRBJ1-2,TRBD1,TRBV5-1,CASSEQGAYGYTF,TGCGCCAGCAGTGAACAGGGGGCTTATGGCTACACCTTC